This TCR beta chain was profiled in a study of blood T cell repertoires in COVID-19. Whole-study context: Both acute and convalescent COVID-19 samples were obtained from the United States, Italy and Spain. Sources were T cells, B-cell-depleted T cells, or PBMCs; the material itself was cDNA or gDNA.

In the authors' methods: Cell counts per sample came from amplifying reference gene primers. Some clones are missing from TCRdb's copy, which holds only in-frame ones; the method was immunoSEQ multiplex PCR. D and trimming come from the DNA, and the V and J calls and clone size come from that table. The sample has about 250,000 clones, about 85% seen once; the top ten hold approximately 0.94%. The CDR3 extends over 12 amino acids. With 2 bases removed from V and 3 bases from J, the gap between germline ends came to 4 bases. Those enrolled in Seattle joined during active infection and were followed longitudinally afterward.

The origin of this receptor is a human donor with COVID-19, enrolled during active disease. The donor label of this sample is uncertain. The chain employs TRBV12-3 or TRBV12-4 and TRBJ2-5; D is unresolved. The source material was peripheral blood. The CDR3, as DNA: TGTGCCAGCAGTTTACAGGAAGAGACCCAGTACTTC. This sequence encodes CASSLQEETQYF.